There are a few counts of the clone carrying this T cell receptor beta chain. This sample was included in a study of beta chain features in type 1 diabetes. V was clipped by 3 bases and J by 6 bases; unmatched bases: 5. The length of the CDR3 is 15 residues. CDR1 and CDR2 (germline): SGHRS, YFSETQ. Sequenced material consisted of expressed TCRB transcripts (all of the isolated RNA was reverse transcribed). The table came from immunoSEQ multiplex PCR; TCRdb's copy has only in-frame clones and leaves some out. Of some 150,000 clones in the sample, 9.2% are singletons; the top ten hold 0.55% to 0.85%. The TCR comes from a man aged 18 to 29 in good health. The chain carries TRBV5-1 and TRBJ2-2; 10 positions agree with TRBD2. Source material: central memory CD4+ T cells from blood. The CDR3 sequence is CASSWLAGGPGELFF. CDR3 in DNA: TGCGCCAGCAGCTGGTTAGCGGGGGGACCCGGGGAGCTGTTTTTT. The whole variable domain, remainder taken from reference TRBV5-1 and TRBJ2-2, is KAGVTQTPRYLIKTRGQQVTLSCSPISGHRSVSWYQQTPGQGLQFLFEYFSETQRNKGNFPGRFSGRQFSNSRSEMNVSTLELGDSALYLCASSWLAGGPGELFFGEGSRLTVL.